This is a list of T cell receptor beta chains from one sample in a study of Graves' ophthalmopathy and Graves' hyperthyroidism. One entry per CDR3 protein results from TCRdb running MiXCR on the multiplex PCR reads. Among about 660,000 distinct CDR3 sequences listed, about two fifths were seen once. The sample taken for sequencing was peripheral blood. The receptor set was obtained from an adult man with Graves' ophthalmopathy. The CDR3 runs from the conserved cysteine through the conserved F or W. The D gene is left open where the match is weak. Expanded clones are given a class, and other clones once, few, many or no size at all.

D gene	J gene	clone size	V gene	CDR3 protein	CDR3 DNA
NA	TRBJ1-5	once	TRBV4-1	CASSPRREGYNQPQHF	TGCGCCAGCAGCCCCCGCAGGGAGGGCTACAATCAGCCCCAGCATTTT
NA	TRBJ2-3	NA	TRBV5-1	CASSSLPVDTQYF	TGCGCCAGCAGCTCACTCCCCGTAGATACGCAGTATTTT
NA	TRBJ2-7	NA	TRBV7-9	CASSPPMGEQYF	TGTGCCAGCTCACCACCGATGGGTGAGCAGTACTTC
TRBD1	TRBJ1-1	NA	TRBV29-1	CSVTGGGGPEAFF	TGCAGCGTGACAGGGGGCGGGGGTCCTGAAGCTTTCTTT
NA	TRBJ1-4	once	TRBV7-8	CASSSLGGKLFF	TGTGCCAGTAGCTCCCTGGGGGGCAAACTGTTTTTT
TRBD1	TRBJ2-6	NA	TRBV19	CASSRTGAGANVLTF	TGTGCCAGTAGTAGGACAGGGGCCGGGGCCAACGTCCTGACTTTC
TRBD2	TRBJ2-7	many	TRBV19	CASAAGVDYEQYF	TGTGCCAGTGCAGCGGGAGTCGACTACGAGCAGTACTTC
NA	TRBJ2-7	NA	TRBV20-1	CSAAGPANTGEQYF	TGCAGTGCTGCCGGGCCCGCGAACACCGGGGAGCAGTACTTC
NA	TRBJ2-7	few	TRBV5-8	CASSINSEPLYEQYF	TGTGCCAGCAGCATCAACTCCGAGCCCCTCTACGAGCAGTACTTC
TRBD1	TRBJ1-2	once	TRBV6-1	CAISEALPGTDNWYGYTF	TGTGCCATCAGTGAAGCTCTCCCCGGGACAGACAATTGGTATGGCTACACCTTC